A single T cell receptor beta chain is shown here with its context. Its antigen is currently unknown. This entry comes from a study of cytomegalovirus exposure and HLA in healthy donors. Study-level results: The dataset shows that most TCR sequences were rare, while some public TCRs occurred in many donors. Subsequent analysis showed first-cohort TCR clusters tending to co-occur in some 110 validation repertoires. Accounts indicate the classifier identified cytomegalovirus status with strong specificity and sensitivity.

Using immunoSEQ multiplex PCR, the repertoire was profiled, and TCRdb retains in-frame clones only, with some absent. The sample carries 71,000 or so clones, 94% recorded once. Germline CDR1 and CDR2: MNHEY and SMNVEV (reference sequence). The ends lost 5 bases at V and 6 bases at J; junction bases unmatched: 6. The CDR3 sequence is 15 residues long. The rearrangement links TRBV27 to TRBJ2-7; 14 bases are shared with TRBD2. The origin of this receptor is a woman aged 18 to 35 in good health and CMV-seropositive. The specimen was PBMCs. This CDR3 reads CASSLRLAGGGEQYF. In DNA, the CDR3 is TGTGCCAGCAGTCTCCGACTAGCGGGAGGGGGCGAGCAGTACTTC.